This TCR beta chain was sequenced during a study of regulatory T cells in long-lasting Graves disease. Noted time point: newly diagnosed GD, antithyroid drugs for less than 3 months. Researchers made the TCR library from RNA that was extracted from PBMCs. J lost 3 bases, V lost 0 bases, and 10 bases had no gene match. Germline V gives CDR1 LGHDT, CDR2 YNNKEL (reference sequence). The CDR3 is 18 amino acids. Arm-PCR with iRepertoire HTBI primers amplified the CDR3 regions for these TCR beta libraries. MiXCR was run by TCRdb on the multiplex PCR reads, yielding one entry per CDR3 protein. Here the sample spans under 300,000 distinct CDR3 sequences, around 16% being singletons. Study-wide findings and caveats: New patients shared around 980 public clonotypes, and persistent patients shared more, with under 3,000.

At least ten counts were recorded for this clonotype. Its target is unknown. J is TRBJ2-1 and V is TRBV3-1; 8 nucleotides agree with TRBD2. The sample in question was peripheral blood mononuclear cells (PBMCs), obtained at new diagnosis, from a patient treated with antithyroid drugs. The TCR was taken from a female donor with Graves disease. CDR3 amino acids: CASSQEVSSGFHYNEQFF. The CDR3 region has the DNA TGTGCCAGCAGCCAAGAGGTGTCTAGCGGGTTCCACTACAATGAGCAGTTCTTC.